This TCR beta chain was observed in a study of blood T cell repertoires in COVID-19. The protocol was immunoSEQ multiplex PCR, while the TCRdb copy is restricted to in-frame clones and leaves out a portion. The sample shows just under 45,000 clones, about 86% of them seen only once. The V end was cut by 2 bases, the J end by 1 base, with 12 bases between. The germline V gene encodes CDR1 SGHRS and CDR2 YFSETQ. The CDR3 spans 15 residues. The sequence was collected from a middle-aged man with COVID-19, enrolled during active disease. This chain connects TRBV5-1 to TRBJ1-2, with unresolved D. Specimen: peripheral blood. The CDR3 reads CASSLAGRVNYGYTF. In DNA form, the CDR3 reads TGCGCCAGCAGCTTAGCGGGTAGGGTTAACTATGGCTACACCTTC.